Included here is one T cell receptor (beta chain) sequence, with context. The antigen remains undetermined. Data came from immunoSEQ multiplex PCR; TCRdb stores just in-frame clones and leaves some out. The sample contains about 110,000 clones, around 68% of which appear only once. Healthy adults negative for HIV, lacking recent acute infections or vaccinations, served as donors. This entry comes from a study of shared clonotypes between healthy human individuals. General study points: Clonotype sharing across donors was expected to vary with sequencing depth. Naive subsets typically showed greater estimated richness than memory subsets.

V dropped 5 bases and J dropped 0 bases, with 16 bases sitting between them. CDR1 and CDR2 (germline): SGHTA, FQGNSA. CDR3 length equals 16 residues. What was sequenced was memory CD8+ T cells sorted from blood. Subset: CD45RO+ cells pooled with CCR7-negative TemRA cells. The sequence came from a woman aged 25 to 39 in good health. The rearrangement uses TRBV7-2 and TRBJ1-2; D is undetermined. The CDR3: CASSTTPPSANYGYTF. DNA of the CDR3: TGTGCCAGCAGCACTACCCCCCCGTCAGCTAACTATGGCTACACCTTC.